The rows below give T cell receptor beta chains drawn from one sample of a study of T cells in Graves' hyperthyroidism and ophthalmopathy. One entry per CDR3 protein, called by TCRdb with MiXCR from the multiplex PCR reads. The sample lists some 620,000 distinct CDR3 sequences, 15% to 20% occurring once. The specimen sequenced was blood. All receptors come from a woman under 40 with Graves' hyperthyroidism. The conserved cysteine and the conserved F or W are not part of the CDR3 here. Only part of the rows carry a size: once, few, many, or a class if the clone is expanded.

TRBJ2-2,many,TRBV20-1,SAPTGGSGGELF
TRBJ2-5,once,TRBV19,ASKTQGVLGETQY
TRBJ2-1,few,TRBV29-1,SVAAGELDDEQF
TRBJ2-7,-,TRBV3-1,ASSTPYGQY
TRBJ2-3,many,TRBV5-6,ASSLGLVEADTQY
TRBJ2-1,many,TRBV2,ASSELRPGLAGGNEYNEQF
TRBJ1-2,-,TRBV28,ASSLTGLSAYGYT
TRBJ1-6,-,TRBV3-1,ASSQSWSNSPLH
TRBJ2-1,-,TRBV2,ASSEIRGNEQF
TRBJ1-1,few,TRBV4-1,ASILSTSRGDTEAF
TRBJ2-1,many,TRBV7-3,ASSERDSSYNEQF
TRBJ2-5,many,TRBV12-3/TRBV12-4,ASSPGGPQETQY